Presented here are 21 T cell receptor beta chains from one specimen sequenced in a study of response to subunit inactivated influenza vaccine. TCRdb reanalysed the RT-PCR reads using MiXCR and keeps one entry per CDR3 protein. The sample shows approximately 570,000 distinct CDR3 sequences, roughly 8.2% of them seen only once. The sequencing here drew on PBMCs from blood, taken approximately 25 months after vaccination. The receptor set was obtained from a man aged 50-75 years who received an inactivated influenza vaccine.

The CDR3 nucleotides read TGTGCCAGCAGCTTAGGCCCGGGGAGAAACACCGGGGAGCTGTTTTTT. The encoded protein is CASSLGPGRNTGELFF. The chain uses TRBV7-9 and TRBJ2-2, with a possible D match to TRBD2 (5 bases). CDR3 size: 16 residues. Germline V gives CDR1 SEHNR, CDR2 FQNEAQ (reference sequence). Trimming took 1 base from V and 2 from J, leaving 11 bases between them. Supplemented by reference TRBV7-9 and TRBJ2-2, the full variable domain reads DTGVSQNPRHKITKRGQNVTFRCDPISEHNRLYWYRQTLGQGPEFLTYFQNEAQLEKSRLLSDRFSAERPKGSFSTLEIQRTEQGDSAMYLCASSLGPGRNTGELFFGEGSRLTVL.

In its sample, this clonotype was seen many times. The rearrangement joins TRBV18 to TRBJ1-3; no definite D call. Germline CDR1 KGHSH, CDR2 LQKENI. V was clipped by 3 bases and J by 0 bases, with 9 bases between them. This CDR3 is 15 amino acids long. CDR3 amino acids: CASSPGQDSGNTIYF. CDR3 in DNA: TGTGCCAGCTCACCTGGGCAGGACTCTGGAAACACCATATATTTT.

This clonotype was seen ten or more times. This chain links TRBV7-2 with TRBJ1-2; weak D call: TRBD1 (5 bases). The V gene's germline CDR1 is SGHTA and CDR2 FQGNSA. The CDR3 has 14 amino acids. V lost 3 bases and J 5 bases, leaving 13 bases between the germline ends. The CDR3, as DNA: TGTGCCAGCAGCTTGGGAAACAGGAAGTATGGCTACACCTTC. It is translated as CASSLGNRKYGYTF.

At least ten counts were recorded for this clonotype. The chain has TRBV2 and TRBJ1-4; 7 bases line up with TRBD1. Unmatched junction bases numbered 3, after V lost 5 bases and J lost 0 bases. CDR3 length equals 15 residues. The germline CDR1 and CDR2 sequences are SNHLY and FYNNEI. The CDR3 loop reads CASSFQGATNEKLFF. The CDR3 bases are TGTGCCAGCAGTTTCCAGGGGGCAACTAATGAAAAACTGTTTTTT.

The chain uses TRBV4-3 and TRBJ2-2, with D possibly being TRBD1 (6 bases). V lost 4 bases and J lost 10, with 19 bases in between. Germline V gene sequence: CDR1 LGHNA, CDR2 YSLEER. CDR3 length: 15 residues. The DNA of the CDR3 is TGCGCCAGCAGCCCGCACACAGGGACGCAGGAGGAGCTGTTTTTT. It translates to CASSPHTGTQEELFF.

This clonotype was detected once. This may arise from a read error, as a much more abundant clone is one base away. The chain carries TRBV10-3 and TRBJ2-5; D may correspond to TRBD1 or TRBD2 (6 bases each). Germline V gene sequence: CDR1 ENHRY, CDR2 SYGVKD. The CDR3 is 16 residues long. CDR3 coding DNA: TGTGCCGTCAGTGATCTAGGGGGGCCAGACCAAGAGACCCAGTACTTC. Encoded protein: CAVSDLGGPDQETQYF.

This clonotype was observed a handful of times. V and J are TRBV7-3 and TRBJ1-1; D remains ambiguous. The V gene lost 5 bases and the J gene lost 4 bases, with 14 bases spanning the gap. The germline gives CDR1 SGHTA, CDR2 FQGTGA. This CDR3 is built from 14 residues. CDR3 residues: CASSPLEGVTEAFF. CDR3 DNA: TGTGCCAGCAGCCCCCTGGAGGGTGTCACTGAAGCTTTCTTT.

This clonotype was seen at least ten times. The chain is built from TRBV5-1 and TRBJ1-1; a possible D gene is TRBD1 (6 bases). V lost 8 bases to trimming and J lost 1 base, with 12 bases between them. This CDR3 has 13 amino acids. CDR1 is SGHRS, CDR2 YFSETQ, per germline. The CDR3 protein is CASTQGRNTEAFF. The CDR3 DNA reads TGCGCCAGTACCCAGGGGCGGAACACTGAAGCTTTCTTT.

CDR3 bases: TGCAGTGCTCAAGGACAGGGGGCTTACCTTTACAATGAGCAGTTCTTC. As protein: CSAQGQGAYLYNEQFF. The V and J genes are TRBV20-1 and TRBJ2-1; 11 nucleotides align to TRBD1. V gave up 5 bases and J gave up 4 bases; unmatched junction bases: 10. The germline V gene has CDR1 DFQATT and CDR2 SNEGSKA (reference sequence). The CDR3 has 16 residues.

This clonotype was observed at least ten times. The genes are TRBV7-8 and TRBJ1-1; 7 nucleotides line up with TRBD1. CDR1 SGHVS and CDR2 FQNEAQ come from the germline V gene. The V gene end was trimmed by 5 bases and the J gene end by 1 base; junction bases not matched to a gene: 7. This CDR3 is built from 15 residues. The CDR3 DNA follows: TGTGCCAGCAGCGCCCAAAGACAGGGGAACACTGAAGCTTTCTTT. Residues: CASSAQRQGNTEAFF.

This clonotype was observed a few times. The chain employs TRBV9 and TRBJ2-5, with TRBD2 identical over 8 bases. Trimming removed 0 bases from V and 6 bases from J; junction bases left unmatched: 7. This CDR3 has 15 amino acids. CDR1 is SGDLS, CDR2 YYNGEE, per germline. This CDR3 reads CASSVDSGGPKTQYF. The CDR3 DNA is TGTGCCAGCAGCGTAGATTCGGGAGGGCCAAAGACCCAGTACTTC.

The rearrangement uses TRBV5-1 and TRBJ2-2; a possible D gene is TRBD2 (6 bases). This CDR3 contains 17 residues. Trimming left V 4 bases short and J 0 bases short, with 16 bases between. CDR1 SGHRS and CDR2 YFSETQ come from the germline V gene. For the CDR3, the DNA is TGCGCCAGCAGCCTCCGGGGGTTAGCCCCGAACACCGGGGAGCTGTTTTTT. This translates into CASSLRGLAPNTGELFF.

The chain recombines TRBV20-1 with TRBJ2-3; the match to TRBD2 covers 8 bases. With 3 bases clipped from V and 12 bases from J, the junction kept 11 bases outside the gene matches. Germline V lookup: CDR1 DFQATT, CDR2 SNEGSKA (reference sequence). The CDR3 has 13 residues. The CDR3 sequence: CSASPQLAASQYF. CDR3 coding DNA: TGCAGTGCTAGCCCCCAACTAGCGGCCTCCCAGTATTTT.

This clonotype was detected many times. It may be a read error: a sequence one base away is much more abundant. The V and J genes are TRBV5-6 and TRBJ2-1; no definite D call. This CDR3 is 11 amino acids long. Trimming cost V 2 bases and J 4 bases, with 1 base left between them. The germline V gene has CDR1 SGHDT and CDR2 YYEEEE. In DNA form, the CDR3 reads TGTGCCAGCAGCTTTTACAATGAGCAGTTCTTC. Translating gives CASSFYNEQFF.

This clonotype was detected a few times. The V gene is TRBV12-3 or TRBV12-4, the J gene TRBJ2-1, with TRBD2 identical over 10 bases. The trim removed 7 bases at V and 5 bases at J, leaving 8 bases unmatched. The CDR3 runs 15 residues. In DNA, the CDR3 is TGTGCCAGCACCAACCCACTAGCGGGGAACAATGAGCAGTTCTTC. Amino acids: CASTNPLAGNNEQFF.

This clonotype showed up just a few times. The chain recombines TRBV6-1 with TRBJ2-1; D may be TRBD1 (6 bases). The CDR3 contains 14 residues. The V and J ends lost 5 bases and 7 bases respectively, with 15 bases between them. Looked up from germline, CDR1 is MNHNS and CDR2 is SASEGT. The CDR3 loop is CASSQLKTGNEQFF. The CDR3 nucleotides read TGTGCCAGCAGTCAACTAAAAACAGGGAATGAGCAGTTCTTC.

This clonotype turned up a few times. The rearrangement uses TRBV7-9 and TRBJ2-3; D is perhaps TRBD1 (6 bases). CDR1 and CDR2 from the germline V gene are SEHNR and FQNEAQ (reference sequence). V lost 5 bases to trimming and J lost 0 bases, with 12 bases between them. The CDR3 extends over 15 amino acids. The CDR3 here is CASSPTGYSTDTQYF. In DNA, the CDR3 is TGTGCCAGCAGCCCGACAGGTTATAGCACAGATACGCAGTATTTT.

This chain joins TRBV16 and TRBJ2-7, with no clear D. The CDR3 length is 13 residues. Germline values: CDR1 KGHSY, CDR2 FQNENV. V lost 4 bases, J lost 3 bases, and 10 bases lay in between. The CDR3 sequence is CASSLNKLYEQYF. The CDR3 DNA follows: TGTGCCAGCAGCCTCAATAAACTCTACGAGCAGTACTTC.

The chain links TRBV20-1 to TRBJ2-2; either TRBD1 or TRBD2 may supply D (5 bases each). CDR3 length: 15 residues. The V gene's germline CDR1 is DFQATT and CDR2 SNEGSKA (reference sequence). The CDR3 DNA follows: TGCGTGTGCGGGCAGGGTTCCCGGTCGACCGGGGAGCTGTTTTTT. Its translation is CVCGQGSRSTGELFF.

This clonotype was observed a few times. V usage is TRBV6-5 and J usage is TRBJ1-1, with a possible D match to TRBD1 (5 bases). The CDR3 spans 15 residues. V dropped 0 bases and J dropped 1 base, with 9 bases sitting between them. Germline loops: CDR1 MNHEY, CDR2 SVGAGI. CDR3 in DNA: TGTGCCAGCAGTTACTCTGGGGGAGCGAACACTGAAGCTTTCTTT. This translates into CASSYSGGANTEAFF.

The chain is built from TRBV12-3 or TRBV12-4 and TRBJ1-4; D may be TRBD1 (5 bases). Trimming cost V 6 bases and J 4 bases, with 15 bases left between them. The CDR3 sequence is 15 residues long. Here the CDR3 reads CASRAGRSNNEKLFF. The CDR3 region has the DNA TGTGCCAGCAGGGCGGGACGGTCGAATAATGAAAAACTGTTTTTT.